This is a list of T cell receptor beta chains from one sample in a study of shared clonotypes between healthy human individuals. Profiling relied on immunoSEQ multiplex PCR, and the TCRdb table lists in-frame clones only, not all of them. The sample includes hundreds of thousands of clones, roughly 87% of them seen just once. Sequencing was performed on memory CD8+ T cells sorted from blood. Every receptor here comes from a man younger than 35 in good health. CDR3s include the opening cysteine and the closing phenylalanine or tryptophan. The D gene is left open where the match is weak. Where a row states a size, it is once, few, many or the class of an expanded clone; other rows omit it.

v_gene	abundance	j_gene	len	d_gene	CDR3nt	CDR3aa
TRBV7-9	NA	TRBJ2-5	16	TRBD1	TGTGCCAGCAGCTTAGGACCCCGGGACAGGGAAGAGACCCAGTACTTC	CASSLGPRDREETQYF
TRBV7-9	NA	TRBJ2-7	13	NA	TGTGCCAGCAGCTCCCCCGGGAACTACGAGCAGTACTTC	CASSSPGNYEQYF
TRBV7-8	many	TRBJ2-7	13	NA	TGTGCCAGCACCCTAATACAGGGAGCCGAGCAGTACTTC	CASTLIQGAEQYF
TRBV18	NA	TRBJ1-6	15	NA	TGTGCCAGCTCACCAATCCGCGTATATAATTCACCCCTCCACTTT	CASSPIRVYNSPLHF
TRBV9	NA	TRBJ1-2	12	NA	TGTGCCAGCACGGCAGGGATCTATGGCTACACCTTC	CASTAGIYGYTF
TRBV27	NA	TRBJ2-7	13	NA	TGTGCCAGCAGTGGGATCCACTCCTACGAGCAGTACTTC	CASSGIHSYEQYF
TRBV2	NA	TRBJ2-7	15	NA	TGTGCCAGCAGTGATCCGACAGGAGATACGTGGGAGCAGTACTTC	CASSDPTGDTWEQYF
TRBV10-1	once	TRBJ2-1	16	NA	TGCGCCAGCAGTGAGTCTATTAGCCGGCCTTACAATGAGCAGTTCTTC	CASSESISRPYNEQFF
TRBV10-3	NA	TRBJ1-2	13	TRBD1	TGTGCCATCGTGGACAGGGGAGGGTATGGCTACACCTTC	CAIVDRGGYGYTF
TRBV6-5	NA	TRBJ2-2	14	NA	TGTGCCAGCAGCGGACCGTCAAACACCGGGGAGCTGTTTTTT	CASSGPSNTGELFF
TRBV10-2	NA	TRBJ2-7	17	TRBD1	TGCGCCAGCAGTGAGTCACCGATTAGACAGGGCACCTACGAGCAGTACTTC	CASSESPIRQGTYEQYF
TRBV7-9	NA	TRBJ1-5	12	NA	TGTGCCAGCAGCTTATTCAATCAGCCCCAGCATTTT	CASSLFNQPQHF
TRBV4-1	once	TRBJ2-2	15	TRBD2	TGCGCCAGCCGCCGTAGCGGGGTTCTTCCCGGGGAGCTGTTTTTT	CASRRSGVLPGELFF
TRBV30	NA	TRBJ1-2	16	NA	TGTGCCGGGAGGGGCGGCAAGATCTATCCTTACTATGGCTACACCTTC	CAGRGGKIYPYYGYTF
TRBV7-2	NA	TRBJ1-5	15	TRBD1	TGTGCCAGCAGCTTCACAGGGGGGGAAAGACAGCCCCAGCATTTT	CASSFTGGERQPQHF
TRBV29-1	NA	TRBJ1-3	12	NA	TGCAGCGTGCTGGGGGCTGGAAACACCATATATTTT	CSVLGAGNTIYF
TRBV4-1	few	TRBJ1-3	15	NA	TGCGCCAGCAGCCAAACCGGGACTACAGGAAACACCATATATTTT	CASSQTGTTGNTIYF
TRBV6-1	NA	TRBJ2-3	18	TRBD1	TGTGCCAGCAGTGACCAGAAAGACAGGGTAGGTCTCACAGATACGCAGTATTTT	CASSDQKDRVGLTDTQYF
TRBV27	NA	TRBJ2-1	13	TRBD1	TGTGCCAGCAGGCGACAGGGGTTGAGTGAGCAGTTCTTC	CASRRQGLSEQFF
TRBV5-1	once	TRBJ1-1	14	NA	TGCGCCAGCAGCTCGCAAGGTGGTATCGCTGAAGCTTTCTTT	CASSSQGGIAEAFF
TRBV27	NA	TRBJ2-7	15	TRBD1	TGTGCCAGCAGTTTCTCCGGGACAGGGCTCTACGAGCAGTACTTC	CASSFSGTGLYEQYF
TRBV13	NA	TRBJ1-1	15	TRBD1	TGTGCCAGCAGCTTAGCCTGGACAGGGAACACTGAAGCTTTCTTT	CASSLAWTGNTEAFF
TRBV27	NA	TRBJ2-7	14	NA	TGTGCCAGCAGGGCACAGGGATCGACCAACGAGCAGTACTTC	CASRAQGSTNEQYF
TRBV2	many	TRBJ1-6	14	TRBD1	TGTGCCAGCAGGAGGGACAGGGGACCTTCACCCCTCCACTTT	CASRRDRGPSPLHF
TRBV27	NA	TRBJ2-1	15	NA	TGTGCCAGCACCTTCAGGGAGTCCTCCTACAATGAGCAGTTCTTC	CASTFRESSYNEQFF
TRBV30	NA	TRBJ2-3	15	NA	TGTGCCTGGACAGAAGGGGGAGCGAATGGAGATACGCAGTATTTT	CAWTEGGANGDTQYF
TRBV13	once	TRBJ2-1	16	NA	TGTGCCAGCAGCTTAGCGGGCAGGGCGATTCTGTATGAGCAGTTCTTC	CASSLAGRAILYEQFF
TRBV6-5	NA	TRBJ2-1	15	NA	TGTGCCAGCAGTCGGGGAGGGGGGTCCTACAATGAGCAGTTCTTC	CASSRGGGSYNEQFF
TRBV5-6	NA	TRBJ2-1	15	NA	TGTGCCAGCAGCGCCCGCGGAGGCCCCTACAATGAGCAGTTCTTC	CASSARGGPYNEQFF
TRBV5-1	NA	TRBJ2-1	15	TRBD1	TGCGCCAGCAGCCGAGGGACAGAGGTATACAATGAGCAGTTCTTC	CASSRGTEVYNEQFF
TRBV6-5	NA	TRBJ2-1	16	TRBD1	TGTGCCAGCAGTTACCCGGACAGGGGGCACAACAATGAGCAGTTCTTC	CASSYPDRGHNNEQFF
TRBV2	NA	TRBJ2-7	15	TRBD2	TGTGCCAGCAGTGAGTGGCTAGCGGAGGGATACGAGCAGTACTTC	CASSEWLAEGYEQYF
TRBV2	NA	TRBJ2-3	15	TRBD2	TGTGCCAGCAGCTCCCAGTGGCTAGCGGGTGATACGCAGTATTTT	CASSSQWLAGDTQYF
TRBV7-9	NA	TRBJ2-3	16	NA	TGTGCCAGCAGCCCCCCGGGGCGCGGAGGCACAGATACGCAGTATTTT	CASSPPGRGGTDTQYF
TRBV9	once	TRBJ2-7	17	TRBD2	TGTGCCAGCAGCCCGAGTGCCGGGACTAGCGCCTCCTACGAGCAGTACTTC	CASSPSAGTSASYEQYF
TRBV7-2	many	TRBJ2-7	17	TRBD2	TGTGCCAGCAGCTTAGGGTCGGGTCTAGCGGGGTCCTACGAGCAGTACTTC	CASSLGSGLAGSYEQYF
TRBV4-3	NA	TRBJ1-2	15	NA	TGCGCCAGCAGCCAAGGGTCGACAGTTCTCTATGGCTACACCTTC	CASSQGSTVLYGYTF
TRBV2	NA	TRBJ1-5	14	NA	TGTGCCAGCAGTGAAGGGGGGGCCTATCAGCCCCAGCATTTT	CASSEGGAYQPQHF
TRBV10-2	NA	TRBJ1-1	13	NA	TGCGCCAGCAGTGAGTTAGGGGGGTATGGAGCTTTCTTT	CASSELGGYGAFF
TRBV11-2	NA	TRBJ2-3	13	NA	TGTGCCAGCAGCTTAGTCCTGAAAGATACGCAGTATTTT	CASSLVLKDTQYF
TRBV5-4	NA	TRBJ2-2	13	NA	TGTGCCAGCAGCCCCTTGGTCACCGGGGAGCTGTTTTTT	CASSPLVTGELFF
TRBV7-9	few	TRBJ2-3	16	NA	TGTGCCAGCAGCTCCTTCAACCTTAACTCCGCGGATACGCAGTATTTT	CASSSFNLNSADTQYF